This TCR beta chain was identified in a study of identical twins. TCRdb ran MiXCR on the 5' RACE reads and lists one entry per CDR3 protein. The sample records 690,000 or so distinct CDR3 sequences, less than 10% being singletons. This CDR3 is built from 17 residues. V dropped 0 bases and J dropped 5; count of bases not matched to a gene: 9. From germline, CDR1 is DFQATT and CDR2 SNEGSKA (reference sequence). A further study also used this sample, focusing on yellow fever vaccine responses in identical twins.

Material: PBMCs. This rearrangement joins TRBV20-1 to TRBJ2-1; 11 bases are a match to TRBD2. This receptor was obtained from a woman between 18 and 30 years old in good health. CDR3 coding DNA: TGCAGTGCTAGAGAGGGAACCGGGACTAGCGGAAACAATGAGCAGTTCTTC. It codes for CSAREGTGTSGNNEQFF.